Below are 20 T cell receptor beta chains sequenced from a single sample in a study of blood T cell repertoires in COVID-19. Produced via immunoSEQ multiplex PCR; TCRdb's table is partial and in-frame only. This table has a few hundred thousand clones, more than 70% appearing once. Sequencing was performed on peripheral blood. Source of these receptors: a woman aged 25 to 39 with COVID-19, enrolled during active disease.

The chain employs TRBV5-5 and TRBJ1-1; tentative D call: TRBD1 (6 bases). The V gene lost 7 bases and the J gene lost 4 bases, with 17 bases spanning the gap. There are 14 residues in the CDR3. CDR1 is SGHKS and CDR2 is YYEKEE in the germline V gene (reference sequence). CDR3 coding DNA: TGTGCCAGCCACAGGGCAGGGACGACCACTGAAGCTTTCTTT. It specifies CASHRAGTTTEAFF.

The chain combines TRBV9 with TRBJ2-6, with D maybe TRBD1 (5 bases). Germline values: CDR1 SGDLS, CDR2 YYNGEE. The length of the CDR3 is 16 residues. The V and J ends lost 4 bases and 2 bases respectively, with 13 bases between them. Here the CDR3 DNA reads TGTGCCAGCAGCATTCACGACAGTCCTGGGGCCAACGTCCTGACTTTC. It is translated as CASSIHDSPGANVLTF.

V gene TRBV5-8 combines with J gene TRBJ2-3, with no clear D. Germline values: CDR1 SGHTS, CDR2 YDEGEE. V was shortened by 0 bases and J by 0 bases, with 8 bases between the two germline ends. This CDR3 is 15 amino acids long. The CDR3: CASSLVVPSTDTQYF. The CDR3 nucleotides read TGTGCCAGCAGCTTGGTAGTTCCGAGCACAGATACGCAGTATTTT.

The chain carries TRBV6-5 and TRBJ1-3; 7 positions match TRBD1. The germline gives CDR1 MNHEY, CDR2 SVGAGI. CDR3 length: 15 amino acids. J lost 1 base, V lost 7 bases, and 7 bases had no gene match. The CDR3 nucleotides read TGTGCCAGCACCTACGACAGGGCATCTGGAAACACCATATATTTT. Protein sequence: CASTYDRASGNTIYF.

CDR3 DNA: TGTGCCAGCAGCTTGGGGCCCGAGCGGCCCCCTTACAATGAGCAGTTCTTC. This gives the protein CASSLGPERPPYNEQFF. The chain couples TRBV5-5 to TRBJ2-1, with TRBD2 as a possible D gene (5 bases). Trimming took off 0 bases at V and 4 bases at J, with 17 bases between the two ends. In germline, CDR1 is SGHKS, CDR2 YYEKEE (reference sequence). This CDR3 region has 17 residues.

This clone was seen a single time. CDR3 in amino acids: CASSLPVFLGLHQPQHF. The CDR3 DNA reads as TGTGCCAGCAGCTTACCGGTTTTTCTGGGGCTCCATCAGCCCCAGCATTTT. The chain couples TRBV7-8 to TRBJ1-5; TRBD1 is a possible D gene (5 bases). Germline lookup yields CDR1 SGHVS and CDR2 FQNEAQ. CDR3 size: 17 residues. With 2 bases removed from V and 5 bases from J, the gap between germline ends came to 19 bases.

This chain connects TRBV11-2 to TRBJ2-2; 9 positions agree with TRBD2. This CDR3 has 15 residues. Trimming at V came to 0 bases and at J to 9 bases, leaving 5 bases not matched to a gene. Germline V gene lookup returns CDR1 SGHAT and CDR2 FQNNGV. The CDR3 spells CASSLDSAGGRELFF. CDR3 bases: TGTGCCAGCAGCTTAGATTCCGCGGGAGGGAGGGAGCTGTTTTTT.

This chain joins TRBV27 and TRBJ2-4; 7 nucleotides agree with TRBD2. Trimming at V came to 0 bases and at J to 2 bases, leaving 1 base not matched to a gene. The CDR3 covers 15 residues. Germline CDR1 and CDR2: MNHEY and SMNVEV (reference sequence). The CDR3 loop reads CASSLSAGSKNIQYF. In DNA form, the CDR3 reads TGTGCCAGCAGTTTATCAGCGGGGTCCAAAAACATTCAGTACTTC.

Written as DNA, the CDR3 is TGCGCCAGCAGTGTAAGCGGGGGGTCCTCCTACAATGAGCAGTTCTTC. Encoded protein: CASSVSGGSSYNEQFF. The chain couples TRBV5-1 to TRBJ2-1; 9 bases line up with TRBD2. V was clipped by 5 bases and J by 0 bases; unmatched bases: 6. Germline lookup yields CDR1 SGHRS and CDR2 YFSETQ. The CDR3 has 16 residues.

This chain uses TRBV7-9 with TRBJ2-1; tentatively, D is TRBD2 (6 bases). V gave up 1 base and J gave up 2 bases, with 9 bases separating them. The length of the CDR3 is 15 residues. CDR1 is SEHNR, CDR2 FQNEAQ, per germline (reference sequence). This CDR3 is CASSLVGGTYNEQFF. CDR3 sequence (DNA): TGTGCCAGCAGCTTAGTCGGCGGGACCTACAATGAGCAGTTCTTC. Combining the CDR3 with reference TRBV7-9 and TRBJ2-1 gives the whole variable domain DTGVSQNPRHKITKRGQNVTFRCDPISEHNRLYWYRQTLGQGPEFLTYFQNEAQLEKSRLLSDRFSAERPKGSFSTLEIQRTEQGDSAMYLCASSLVGGTYNEQFFGPGTRLTVL.

The chain couples TRBV28 to TRBJ1-4, with D possibly matching TRBD1 (5 bases). The CDR3 has 14 residues. The V gene's germline CDR1 is MDHEN and CDR2 SYDVKM. Trimming cost V 7 bases and J 8 bases, with 17 bases left between them. The CDR3 region has the DNA TGTGCCAGCAATCAGGGCAGAAAAACAGAAAAACTGTTTTTT. Translation gives CASNQGRKTEKLFF.

This chain joins TRBV9 and TRBJ2-5; possible D gene TRBD2, 5 bases. The CDR3 has 13 residues. CDR1 is SGDLS and CDR2 is YYNGEE in the germline V gene. Between the trimmed V and J ends, which lost 0 bases and 5 bases, there was a span of 8 bases. The CDR3 sequence: CASSVGELETQYF. The CDR3 bases are TGTGCCAGCAGCGTAGGGGAGCTGGAGACCCAGTACTTC.

The V call is TRBV5-4, the J call TRBJ2-1, with 8 bases identical to TRBD1. V shed 3 bases, J shed 6 bases, and the junction held 8 bases outside the gene matches. The germline V gene encodes CDR1 SGHNT and CDR2 YYREEE (reference sequence). The CDR3 contains 15 residues. The CDR3 DNA is TGTGCCAGCAGCTCCCAGGGGGCGCTTCTCAATGAGCAGTTCTTC. It yields the protein CASSSQGALLNEQFF.

The chain combines TRBV7-8 with TRBJ2-7; perhaps TRBD2 as D (6 bases). V was cut by 5 bases and J by 4 bases, with 15 bases left in between. Germline CDR1 and CDR2: SGHVS and FQNEAQ. The CDR3 sequence is 14 residues long. The CDR3, as DNA: TGTGCCAGCAGCCCCCCTCGGAGGGATTACGAGCAGTACTTC. Translating it yields CASSPPRRDYEQYF.

Regarding this clone: The identical CDR3 is also encoded by other nucleotide sequences in the sample. The V gene is TRBV6-6, the J gene TRBJ1-1; 7 bases fit TRBD1. The CDR3 loop spans 15 amino acids. In germline, CDR1 is MNHNY, CDR2 SVGAGI (reference sequence). The ends lost 2 bases at V and 1 base at J; junction bases unmatched: 4. The CDR3 DNA is TGTGCCAGCAGTTACGCCGGACAGGAGAACACTGAAGCTTTCTTT. It translates to CASSYAGQENTEAFF.

A remark on this clone: Other DNA sequences in the same sample also yield this CDR3. The chain joins TRBV4-3 to TRBJ2-5; 8 positions agree with TRBD1. Germline V gene lookup returns CDR1 LGHNA and CDR2 YSLEER. The junction had 5 bases not matched to a gene; V was cut back by 4 bases and J by 4 bases. CDR3 length: 14 residues. CDR3 nucleotide sequence: TGCGCCAGCAGCCCAGGACAGGGAGGAGAGACCCAGTACTTC. Protein sequence: CASSPGQGGETQYF.

The genes are TRBV7-9 and TRBJ1-5; TRBD1 matches 9 bases. The CDR3 is 16 residues long. The germline V gene encodes CDR1 SEHNR and CDR2 FQNEAQ (reference sequence). Losses at the gene ends were 6 bases for V and 3 bases for J; bases not matched to a gene: 9. The CDR3 is CASSQGQGTSNQPQHF. CDR3 in DNA: TGTGCCAGCAGTCAAGGACAGGGGACGTCCAATCAGCCCCAGCATTTT.

The V gene is TRBV5-1, the J gene TRBJ1-2; 7 bases fit TRBD1. The CDR3 loop spans 15 amino acids. Germline V gene lookup returns CDR1 SGHRS and CDR2 YFSETQ. The trim removed 3 bases at V and 0 bases at J, leaving 5 bases unmatched. The chain's CDR3 is CASSWGQRANYGYTF. The CDR3 DNA sequence: TGCGCCAGCAGCTGGGGACAGCGAGCTAACTATGGCTACACCTTC.

This clone has a handful of counts. This chain links TRBV19 with TRBJ1-3; D is uncertain. Germline V gives CDR1 LNHDA, CDR2 SQIVND (reference sequence). The CDR3 is made up of 15 amino acids. Trimming left V 5 bases short and J 0 bases short, with 11 bases between. CDR3 sequence: CASSPVFRSGNTIYF. The CDR3 nucleotides are TGTGCCAGTAGTCCGGTGTTCCGCTCTGGAAACACCATATATTTT.

This clone was observed once. This chain joins TRBV27 and TRBJ1-1; 7 bases are a match to TRBD1. The CDR3 covers 13 residues. With 3 bases clipped from V and 5 bases from J, the junction kept 3 bases outside the gene matches. CDR1 is MNHEY, CDR2 SMNVEV, per germline (reference sequence). CDR3 in amino acids: CASSFTGETEAFF. CDR3 nucleotide sequence: TGTGCCAGCAGTTTTACAGGGGAAACTGAAGCTTTCTTT.